A selection of T cell receptor beta chains follows, all from one sample in a study of T cell responses to AZD1222 COVID-19 vaccine. Sequencing used immunoSEQ multiplex PCR; TCRdb keeps in-frame clones, though not all of them. The sample has around 130,000 clones; more than 80% are singletons. The material sequenced was peripheral blood, taken 28 days after the second dose of the MenACWY control vaccine. These receptors all come from an adult who received the MenACWY meningococcal vaccine as a control. Both conserved end residues are part of each CDR3. Each record gives: V gene, clone size, D gene, J gene, CDR3 DNA, CDR3 protein. The D gene is left open where the match is weak. Clone size is given for some rows only: seen once, a few or many times, or a class if the clone is expanded.

TRBV2	few	TRBD2	TRBJ2-5	TGTGCCAGCAGTCAGGGCGGGGGGATGCAAGAGACCCAGTACTTC	CASSQGGGMQETQYF
TRBV28	NA	NA	TRBJ1-5	TGTGCCAGCAGTTCCCCAGGGGACGGAAGCAATCAGCCCCAGCATTTT	CASSSPGDGSNQPQHF
TRBV27	NA	NA	TRBJ1-6	TGTGCCAGCAGTTCCATATTGAGCTCCTATAATTCACCCCTCCACTTT	CASSSILSSYNSPLHF
TRBV3-1/TRBV3-2	NA	TRBD1	TRBJ2-7	TGTGCCAGCAGAGAGGGACAGGGCATTTACGAGCAGTACTTC	CASREGQGIYEQYF
TRBV7-9	once	NA	TRBJ1-3	TGTGCCAGCAGCTTAGCCGGGGGAAACACCATATATTTT	CASSLAGGNTIYF
TRBV12-3/TRBV12-4	NA	NA	TRBJ2-5	TGTGCCAGCAGTATTAACAGAGAAGAGACCCAGTACTTC	CASSINREETQYF
TRBV27	NA	NA	TRBJ1-1	TGTGCCAGCAGCTTTGGACAAAGGGGCGCTGAAGCTTTCTTT	CASSFGQRGAEAFF
TRBV19	NA	NA	TRBJ2-2	TGTGCCAGTAGTTTTCCCGGGGAGCTGTTTTTT	CASSFPGELFF
TRBV10-2	NA	NA	TRBJ1-5	TGCGCCAGCAGCGAGAATAGCAATCAGCCCCAGCATTTT	CASSENSNQPQHF
TRBV11-2	NA	NA	TRBJ2-5	TGTGCCAGCCAAGGGGGGCGGGAGACCCAGTACTTC	CASQGGRETQYF
TRBV12-3/TRBV12-4	NA	NA	TRBJ2-7	TGTGCCAGCAGTTTCGGCAGGGCCTACGAGCAGTACTTC	CASSFGRAYEQYF
TRBV2	once	TRBD1	TRBJ2-1	TGTGCCAGCAGTGATGGCAGGGGGCGCTCCTACAATGAGCAGTTCTTC	CASSDGRGRSYNEQFF
TRBV5-1	NA	TRBD1	TRBJ2-5	TGCGCCAGCAGCTTGCCCTACGGAACAGGGGGCAAAGAGACCCAGTACTTC	CASSLPYGTGGKETQYF
TRBV28	NA	TRBD2	TRBJ2-5	TGTGCCAGCAGTCGGACTAGCGGCTACCAAGAGACCCAGTACTTC	CASSRTSGYQETQYF
TRBV6-5	NA	NA	TRBJ1-5	TGTGCCAGCAGTCCCGACAGGACTCAGCCCCAGCATTTT	CASSPDRTQPQHF
TRBV6-4	NA	NA	TRBJ1-5	TGTGCCAGCAGCCAAGACAGGTCAGATCAGCCCCAGCATTTT	CASSQDRSDQPQHF
TRBV6-1	NA	TRBD2	TRBJ2-1	TGTGCCAGCAGTGAACTAGCGGGAGGATACAATGAGCAGTTCTTC	CASSELAGGYNEQFF
TRBV5-1	few	TRBD1	TRBJ2-2	TGCGCCAGCAGCCAAGCACAGGGGGCGGCCGGGGAGCTGTTTTTT	CASSQAQGAAGELFF